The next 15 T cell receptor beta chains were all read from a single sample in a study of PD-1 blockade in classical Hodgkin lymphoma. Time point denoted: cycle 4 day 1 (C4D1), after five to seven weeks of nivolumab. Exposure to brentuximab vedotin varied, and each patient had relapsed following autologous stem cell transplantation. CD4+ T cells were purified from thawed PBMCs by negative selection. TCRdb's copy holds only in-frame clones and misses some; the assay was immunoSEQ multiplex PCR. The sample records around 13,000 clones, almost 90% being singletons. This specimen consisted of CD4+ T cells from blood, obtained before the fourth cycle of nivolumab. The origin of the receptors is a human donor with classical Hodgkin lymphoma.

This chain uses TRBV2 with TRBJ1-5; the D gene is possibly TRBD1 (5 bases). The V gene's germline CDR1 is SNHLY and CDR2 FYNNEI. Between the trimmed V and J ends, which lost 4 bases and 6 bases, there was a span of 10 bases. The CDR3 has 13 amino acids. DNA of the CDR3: TGTGCCAGCAGTGCCGACAGTGGTCAGCCCCAGCATTTT. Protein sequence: CASSADSGQPQHF.

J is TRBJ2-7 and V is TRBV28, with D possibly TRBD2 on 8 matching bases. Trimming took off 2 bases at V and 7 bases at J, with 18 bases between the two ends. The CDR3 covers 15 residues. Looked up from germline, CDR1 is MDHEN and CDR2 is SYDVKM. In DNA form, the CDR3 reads TGTGCCAGCAGTTTACCCGGGAGGGGGCTATATGAGCAGTACTTC. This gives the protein CASSLPGRGLYEQYF.

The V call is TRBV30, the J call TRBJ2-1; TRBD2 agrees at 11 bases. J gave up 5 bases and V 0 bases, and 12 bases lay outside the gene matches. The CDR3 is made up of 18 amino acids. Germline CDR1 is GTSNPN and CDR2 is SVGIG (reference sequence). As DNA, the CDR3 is TGTGCCTGGAGTGTACCTCGACTAGCGGGGCACTTCAACAATGAGCAGTTCTTC. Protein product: CAWSVPRLAGHFNNEQFF.

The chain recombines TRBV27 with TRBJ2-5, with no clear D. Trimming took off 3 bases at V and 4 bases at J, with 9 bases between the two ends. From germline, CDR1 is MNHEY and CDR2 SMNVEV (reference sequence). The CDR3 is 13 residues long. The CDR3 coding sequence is TGTGCCAGCAGTTTTAGATACTTAGAGACCCAGTACTTC. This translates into CASSFRYLETQYF.

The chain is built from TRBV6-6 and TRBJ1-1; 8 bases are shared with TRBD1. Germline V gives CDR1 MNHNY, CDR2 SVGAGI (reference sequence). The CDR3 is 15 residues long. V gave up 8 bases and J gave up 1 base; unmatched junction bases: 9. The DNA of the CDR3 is TGTGCCAGCGAAGACACCGGGACAGGGAACACTGAAGCTTTCTTT. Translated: CASEDTGTGNTEAFF.

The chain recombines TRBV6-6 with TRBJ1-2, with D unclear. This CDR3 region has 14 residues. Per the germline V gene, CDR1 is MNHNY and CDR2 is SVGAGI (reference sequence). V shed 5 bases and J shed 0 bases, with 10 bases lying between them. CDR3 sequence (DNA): TGTGCCAGCAGTCAACAAGTATCTAACTATGGCTACACCTTC. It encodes CASSQQVSNYGYTF.

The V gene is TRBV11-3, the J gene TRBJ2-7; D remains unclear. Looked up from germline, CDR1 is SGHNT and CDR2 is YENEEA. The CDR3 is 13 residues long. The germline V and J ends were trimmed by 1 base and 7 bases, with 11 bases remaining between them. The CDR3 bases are TGTGCCAGCAGCTTAGGCTTCTCTATGGAGCAGTACTTC. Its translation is CASSLGFSMEQYF.

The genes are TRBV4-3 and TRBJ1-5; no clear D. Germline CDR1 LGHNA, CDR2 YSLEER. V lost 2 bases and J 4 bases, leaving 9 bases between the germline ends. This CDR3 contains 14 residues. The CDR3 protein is CASSQNPANQPQHF. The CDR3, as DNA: TGCGCCAGCAGCCAAAATCCCGCAAATCAGCCCCAGCATTTT.

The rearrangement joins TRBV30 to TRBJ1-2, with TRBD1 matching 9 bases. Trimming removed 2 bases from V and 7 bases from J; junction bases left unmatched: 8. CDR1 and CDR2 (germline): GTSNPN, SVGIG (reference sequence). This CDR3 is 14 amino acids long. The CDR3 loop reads CAWSYLGQGSGYTF. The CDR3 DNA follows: TGTGCCTGGAGTTACCTGGGACAGGGCTCTGGCTACACCTTC.

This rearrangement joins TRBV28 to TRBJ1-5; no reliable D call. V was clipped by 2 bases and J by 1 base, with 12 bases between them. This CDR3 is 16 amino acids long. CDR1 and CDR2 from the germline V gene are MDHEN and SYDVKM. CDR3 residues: CASSLRVGSSNQPQHF. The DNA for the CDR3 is TGTGCCAGCAGTTTACGTGTGGGTAGCAGCAATCAGCCCCAGCATTTT.

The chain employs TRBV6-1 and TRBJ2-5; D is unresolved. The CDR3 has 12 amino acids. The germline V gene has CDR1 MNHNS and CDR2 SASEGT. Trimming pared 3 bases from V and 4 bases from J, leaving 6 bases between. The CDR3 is CASSELVETQYF. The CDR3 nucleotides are TGTGCCAGCAGTGAGTTAGTAGAGACCCAGTACTTC.

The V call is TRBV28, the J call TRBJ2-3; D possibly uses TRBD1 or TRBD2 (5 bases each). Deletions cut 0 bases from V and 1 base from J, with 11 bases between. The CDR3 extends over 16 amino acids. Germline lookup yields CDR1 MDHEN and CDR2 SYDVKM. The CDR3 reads CASSLWRGRGTDTQYF. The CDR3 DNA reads TGTGCCAGCAGTTTATGGAGGGGACGGGGCACAGATACGCAGTATTTT.

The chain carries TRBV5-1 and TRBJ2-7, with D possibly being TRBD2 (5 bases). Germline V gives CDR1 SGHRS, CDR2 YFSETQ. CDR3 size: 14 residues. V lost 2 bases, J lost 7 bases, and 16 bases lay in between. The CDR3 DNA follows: TGCGCCAGCAGCTTTCCCCCCGACTATCCAGAGCAGTACTTC. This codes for CASSFPPDYPEQYF.

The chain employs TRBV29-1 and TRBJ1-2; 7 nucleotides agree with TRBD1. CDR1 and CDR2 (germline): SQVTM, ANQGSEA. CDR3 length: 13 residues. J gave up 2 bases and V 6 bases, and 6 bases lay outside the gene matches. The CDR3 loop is CSVQGPYNYGYTF. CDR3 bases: TGCAGCGTACAGGGGCCTTACAACTATGGCTACACCTTC.

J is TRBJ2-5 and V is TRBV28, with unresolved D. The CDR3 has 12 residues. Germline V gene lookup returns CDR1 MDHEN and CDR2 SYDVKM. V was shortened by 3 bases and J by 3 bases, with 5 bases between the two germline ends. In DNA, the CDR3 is TGTGCCAGCAGTTTGGCAGAAGAGACCCAGTACTTC. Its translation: CASSLAEETQYF.